Below are 12 T cell receptor beta chains sequenced from a single sample in a study of response to subunit inactivated influenza vaccine. MiXCR was run by TCRdb on the RT-PCR reads, yielding one entry per CDR3 protein. The table lists 490,000 or so distinct CDR3 sequences, under 9% of them singletons. The sample in question was PBMCs from blood, obtained about 23 months after vaccination. The receptor source for this set is a man aged 50 to 69 who received an inactivated influenza vaccine.

This clonotype has only one observation. The chain is built from TRBV12-3 or TRBV12-4 and TRBJ2-3; 13 nucleotides match TRBD2. The CDR3 length is 19 residues. V was pared by 6 bases and J by 4 bases, with 16 bases of the junction left unmatched. The CDR3 is CASSPGLAGSTHSPDTQYF. The DNA for the CDR3 is TGTGCCAGCAGCCCGGGACTAGCGGGGTCTACACACTCCCCAGATACGCAGTATTTT.

This clonotype was seen only a few times. The rearrangement joins TRBV28 to TRBJ1-5; D unclear. Trimming took 4 bases from V and 10 from J, leaving 14 bases between them. This CDR3 has 13 residues. Germline-derived CDR1 and CDR2 are MDHEN and SYDVKM. The CDR3 sequence: CASSWTGADPQHF. For the CDR3, the DNA is TGTGCCAGCAGTTGGACGGGTGCAGACCCCCAGCATTTT.

There are a few counts of this clonotype. The V gene is TRBV7-8, the J gene TRBJ1-5; possible D gene TRBD1, 5 bases. The CDR3 runs 13 residues. V dropped 4 bases and J dropped 11 bases, with 15 bases sitting between them. CDR1 and CDR2 from the germline V gene are SGHVS and FQNEAQ. CDR3 coding DNA: TGTGCCAGCAGCTCAACTCGCCGGGGGGCCCAGCATTTT. Translating gives CASSSTRRGAQHF.

This clonotype appeared a few times. The chain carries TRBV21-1 and TRBJ2-2; the table's D call, TRBD1, has no DNA check behind it. TRBV21-1 has pseudogene status. This CDR3 is built from 16 residues. The DNA of the CDR3 is TGTGCCAGCAGCAAAGAAGGGGGGAGAGCAGACGGGGAGCTGTTTTTT. Protein: CASSKEGGRADGELFF.

The chain couples TRBV4-1 to TRBJ2-3, with D perhaps TRBD1 (6 bases). V lost 2 bases, J lost 5 bases, and 17 bases lay in between. CDR3 size: 16 residues. Germline V lookup: CDR1 MGHRA, CDR2 YSYEKL. This CDR3 reads CASSQTGTMVGDTQYF. The CDR3 region has the DNA TGCGCCAGCAGCCAAACCGGGACAATGGTTGGAGATACGCAGTATTTT.

This clonotype was counted at least ten times. V usage is TRBV7-2 and J usage is TRBJ2-5; a possible D gene is TRBD2 (6 bases). Trimming took off 7 bases at V and 6 bases at J, with 21 bases between the two ends. The CDR3 has 15 residues. The V gene's germline CDR1 is SGHTA and CDR2 FQGNSA. CDR3: CASTSQSGGIKTQYF. The CDR3 region has the DNA TGTGCCAGCACCTCCCAAAGTGGGGGGATTAAGACCCAGTACTTC. Together with reference TRBV7-2 and TRBJ2-5, the CDR3 gives the full variable domain: GAGVSQSPSNKVTEKGKDVELRCDPISGHTALYWYRQSLGQGLEFLIYFQGNSAPDKSGLPSDRFSAERTGGSVSTLTIQRTQQEDSAVYLCASTSQSGGIKTQYFGPGTRLLVL.

DNA of the CDR3: TGCAGCGTCACATCAAGCGGGAGTACCGGGGAGCTGTTTTTT. Protein product: CSVTSSGSTGELFF. This chain uses TRBV29-1 with TRBJ2-2; 8 bases map to TRBD2. The CDR3 runs to 14 residues. Per germline, CDR1 SQVTM and CDR2 ANQGSEA. V trimming: 6 bases; J trimming: 5 bases; junction bases outside the gene matches: 8.

This clonotype was recorded many times. The chain recombines TRBV2 with TRBJ2-1; tentative D call: TRBD2 (6 bases). The V end lost 1 base, the J end lost 8 bases, and 15 bases lay between the germline ends. There are 15 residues in the CDR3. Germline CDR1 is SNHLY and CDR2 is FYNNEI. CDR3 amino acids: CASSEEAGFKDEQFF. CDR3 nucleotides: TGTGCCAGCAGTGAAGAGGCGGGGTTTAAGGATGAGCAGTTCTTC.

This clonotype was counted many times. The chain joins TRBV11-2 to TRBJ2-3, with D tentatively TRBD1 (5 bases). Trimming shortened V by 3 bases and J by 1 base, and 11 bases separated the two germline ends. The CDR3 extends over 15 amino acids. CDR1 is SGHAT, CDR2 FQNNGV, per germline. The CDR3 reads CASSFQVRGTDTQYF. The CDR3 DNA sequence: TGTGCCAGCAGCTTCCAAGTCAGGGGCACAGATACGCAGTATTTT.

Comments on this clonotype: A clone one base away is much larger, so this may be a read error. The chain combines TRBV20-1 with TRBJ1-6; D not certain. There are 13 residues in the CDR3. Trimming took off 3 bases at V and 7 bases at J, with 10 bases between the two ends. Germline lookup yields CDR1 DFQATT and CDR2 SNEGSKA (reference sequence). CDR3 sequence reads: CSASLEGNSPLHF. CDR3 DNA: TGCAGTGCTAGTCTGGAGGGAAATTCACCCCTCCACTTT.

To note about this clonotype: An end of the junction does not agree with germline; a read error may underlie this. The chain recombines TRBV7-7 with TRBJ2-2; 7 bases align to TRBD1. CDR1 is SSHAT and CDR2 is FNYEAQ in the germline V gene (reference sequence). CDR3 size: 15 residues. The chain's CDR3 is CASSLGTDGAGELFF. The DNA for the CDR3 is TGTGCTAGCAGCTTGGGGACAGATGGGGCCGGGGAGCTGTTTTTT.

V is TRBV11-3 and J is TRBJ2-1; 7 nucleotides agree with TRBD2. Trimming cost V 5 bases and J 9 bases; bases outside gene matches: 13. Germline loops: CDR1 SGHNT, CDR2 YENEEA. The CDR3 spans 15 residues. CDR3 residues: CASSLDAGRGGEQFF. DNA for the CDR3: TGTGCCAGCAGCCTGGACGCGGGGAGGGGCGGTGAGCAGTTCTTC.